This T cell receptor (beta chain) was recorded in a study of OX40 agonist ivuxolimab in advanced cancers. The wider study: Three patients, one with hepatocellular carcinoma and two with cutaneous melanoma, responded partially.

Some clones are missing from TCRdb's copy, which holds only in-frame ones; the method was immunoSEQ multiplex PCR. Among approximately 90,000 clones listed, around 85% were seen once. As to this clone: Its specificity is unknown.

Whole-study findings and limits: CD8+ T cells averaged more expanded clones than CD4+.

V lost 6 bases to trimming and J lost 3 bases; unmatched junction nucleotides: 12. The CDR3 is made up of 17 amino acids. Germline V CDR1 and CDR2: SGHRS, YFSETQ. Sequencing was performed on CD4+ or CD8+ T cells sorted from blood, taken in a trial of the OX40 agonist ivuxolimab. The sequence derives from an adult with an advanced solid tumor such as melanoma, head and neck, liver or kidney cancer. The chain links TRBV5-1 to TRBJ2-5; the match to TRBD1 covers 12 bases. The CDR3 DNA is TGCGCCAGCACCCTCGTTACGGGACAGGGGGCCGAAGAGACCCAGTACTTC. This gives the protein CASTLVTGQGAEETQYF.